The entry that follows covers one T cell receptor (beta chain) sequence. The sample belongs to a study of blood T cell repertoires in COVID-19. About the study: COVID-19 samples, acute and convalescent, were from the United States, Italy and Spain. PBMCs, B-cell-depleted T cells, or T cells provided the cDNA or gDNA that made up the material.

Authors' data handling: Amplification with reference gene primers provided the estimates of nucleated cell counts. Some clones are missing from TCRdb's copy, which holds only in-frame ones; the method was immunoSEQ multiplex PCR. That table furnishes V, J and clone size, whereas the DNA furnished D and trimming. This table holds about 190,000 clones, about nine tenths found once. The CDR3 length is 15 residues. CDR1 and CDR2 (germline): SSHAT, FNYEAQ (reference sequence). Germline trimming cut 3 bases from V and 0 bases from J; bases unmatched to any gene: 3. This rearrangement joins TRBV7-7 to TRBJ2-7; 9 bases map to TRBD2. This receptor was taken from a man in his sixties or seventies with active or convalescent COVID-19. Sequenced: peripheral blood. The CDR3, as DNA: TGTGCCAGCAGCTTGGGTAGCGGGAGCTCCTACGAGCAGTACTTC. Its protein product is CASSLGSGSSYEQYF.